The sequence of this TCR beta chain was determined in a study of blood T cell repertoires in COVID-19. Using immunoSEQ multiplex PCR, the repertoire was profiled, and TCRdb retains in-frame clones only, with some absent. The profile shows 150,000 to 200,000 clones, approximately 91% of them singletons. Germline CDR1 and CDR2: KGHSH and LQKENI. The CDR3 consists of 16 residues. V lost 3 bases to trimming and J lost 6 bases; unmatched junction nucleotides: 6. The sequence was obtained from a woman aged 18-35 years who had recovered from COVID-19. The J gene is TRBJ2-1, the V gene TRBV18; TRBD2 agrees at 12 bases. Sequencing input: PBMCs or T cells enriched from blood (not recorded which). Here the CDR3 DNA reads TGTGCCAGCTCACCCCCGGGACTAGCGGGCCTCAATGAGCAGTTCTTC. Protein product: CASSPPGLAGLNEQFF.